What follows are 26 T cell receptor beta chains derived from one specimen sequenced in a study of T cell repertoires in ileal Crohn's disease. Assay used: immunoSEQ multiplex PCR; TCRdb lists only in-frame clones, some missing. The sample has around 7,500 clones, 70% seen once. The sequenced sample was ileal tissue. The receptors come from an adult with Crohn's disease.

A single count supports this clone. The gene calls are TRBV19 and TRBJ1-1; weak D call: TRBD1 (6 bases). Germline V gene data show CDR1 as LNHDA and CDR2 as SQIVND (reference sequence). V was clipped by 7 bases and J by 0 bases, with 12 bases between them. This CDR3 has 14 amino acids. The CDR3 loop is CASIGTSMNTEAFF. The CDR3 DNA sequence: TGTGCCAGTATTGGGACATCTATGAACACTGAAGCTTTCTTT. The full variable domain, with the rest looked up from reference TRBV19 and TRBJ1-1, is DGGITQSPKYLFRKEGQNVTLSCEQNLNHDAMYWYRQDPGQGLRLIYYSQIVNDFQKGDIAEGYSVSREKKESFPLTVTSAQKNPTAFYLCASIGTSMNTEAFFGQGTRLTVV.

This chain uses TRBV9 with TRBJ2-7; D is possibly TRBD2 (6 bases). The CDR3 spans 14 residues. Trimming took 4 bases from V and 1 from J, leaving 12 bases between them. Germline loops: CDR1 SGDLS, CDR2 YYNGEE. In DNA, the CDR3 is TGTGCCAGCAGCCGAAGAGGGACTTCCTACGAGCAGTACTTC. This encodes CASSRRGTSYEQYF. Together with reference TRBV9 and TRBJ2-7, the CDR3 gives the full variable domain: DSGVTQTPKHLITATGQRVTLRCSPRSGDLSVYWYQQSLDQGLQFLIQYYNGEERAKGNILERFSAQQFPDLHSELNLSSLELGDSALYFCASSRRGTSYEQYFGPGTRLTVT.

This chain joins TRBV5-4 and TRBJ1-3; D not certain. Per the germline V gene, CDR1 is SGHNT and CDR2 is YYREEE (reference sequence). CDR3 length: 13 amino acids. The ends were cut back, 5 bases at V and 2 bases at J, with 8 bases in the middle. This chain's CDR3 is CASSLTAGNTIYF. The CDR3 DNA follows: TGTGCCAGCAGTCTAACAGCTGGAAACACCATATATTTT.

This clone turned up a few times. V is TRBV5-1 and J is TRBJ1-2; weak D call: TRBD1 (6 bases). Germline-derived CDR1 and CDR2 are SGHRS and YFSETQ. With 4 bases removed from V and 8 bases from J, the gap between germline ends came to 24 bases. The CDR3 totals 16 residues. Written as DNA, the CDR3 is TGCGCCAGCAGCACCCGTGGGGGGGCGCGGAGGACCGGCTACACCTTC. As protein: CASSTRGGARRTGYTF.

This clone showed up just a few times. The chain joins TRBV2 to TRBJ2-7; TRBD2 agrees at 8 bases. Germline V gives CDR1 SNHLY, CDR2 FYNNEI. The CDR3 sequence is 14 residues long. Trimming at V came to 9 bases and at J to 7 bases, leaving 14 bases not matched to a gene. The CDR3 DNA reads TGTGCCAGGCCGACTACGGGGGGGCCCATGGAGCAGTACTTC. Its translation: CARPTTGGPMEQYF.

V gene TRBV7-2 combines with J gene TRBJ2-7; no reliable D call. The CDR3 totals 14 residues. Germline V gene data show CDR1 as SGHTA and CDR2 as FQGNSA. V was cut by 5 bases and J by 6 bases, with 17 bases left in between. CDR3 sequence reads: CASSPGGHKVEQYF. The CDR3, as DNA: TGTGCCAGCAGCCCTGGTGGGCATAAGGTCGAGCAGTACTTC.

The gene calls are TRBV6-4 and TRBJ2-1, with 13 bases identical to TRBD2. The length of the CDR3 is 15 residues. V shed 2 bases, J shed 6 bases, and the junction held 1 base outside the gene matches. Germline CDR1 reads MRHNA; CDR2 reads SNTAGT. Here the CDR3 reads CASSDTSGGANEQFF. In DNA, the CDR3 is TGTGCCAGCAGTGACACTAGCGGGGGGGCCAATGAGCAGTTCTTC.

The chain has TRBV6-5 and TRBJ1-1, with TRBD1 identical over 9 bases. V was pared by 5 bases and J by 5 bases, with 6 bases of the junction left unmatched. This CDR3 has 14 amino acids. Germline V lookup: CDR1 MNHEY, CDR2 SVGAGI. The CDR3 reads CASSQQGAGTEAFF. The DNA of the CDR3 is TGTGCCAGCAGTCAACAGGGGGCGGGTACTGAAGCTTTCTTT.

The genes are TRBV6-5 and TRBJ1-2, with D perhaps matching TRBD1 (5 bases). Trimming removed 6 bases from V and 6 bases from J, with 14 bases in between. Germline V gene lookup returns CDR1 MNHEY and CDR2 SVGAGI. The CDR3 has 13 amino acids. The CDR3 is CASRPDRGDGYTF. The CDR3 bases are TGTGCCAGCAGACCCGACCGGGGGGATGGCTACACCTTC.

By its share, this clone is medium-sized. J is TRBJ1-1 and V is TRBV7-9; 8 nucleotides align to TRBD1. This CDR3 spans 14 amino acids. V trimming: 3 bases; J trimming: 1 base; junction bases outside the gene matches: 1. Germline CDR1 is SEHNR and CDR2 is FQNEAQ (reference sequence). CDR3 amino acids: CASSLGTGNTEAFF. The CDR3 DNA reads TGTGCCAGCAGCTTGGGGACAGGGAACACTGAAGCTTTCTTT.

This clone was detected only a few times. V and J are TRBV7-3 and TRBJ2-7; the match to TRBD1 covers 7 bases. The CDR3 is 17 residues long. The junction had 15 bases not matched to a gene; V was cut back by 1 base and J by 6 bases. Germline CDR1 is SGHTA and CDR2 is FQGTGA. The CDR3 nucleotides read TGTGCCAGCAGCTTAAATGAGGGGGCGCGGTATTCTTCCGAGCAGTACTTC. Translated: CASSLNEGARYSSEQYF.

The rearrangement joins TRBV7-9 to TRBJ2-5; the D gene is possibly TRBD2 (6 bases). Germline assignment: CDR1 SEHNR and CDR2 FQNEAQ (reference sequence). Trimming cost V 8 bases and J 4 bases, with 17 bases left between them. The CDR3 runs to 14 residues. CDR3 bases: TGTGCCAGCGGGGCGGGGTCGATTTTAGAGACCCAGTACTTC. It is translated as CASGAGSILETQYF.

Concerning this clone: This CDR3 is missing its conserved last phenylalanine or tryptophan, likely due to a read error. V usage is TRBV18 and J usage is TRBJ1-1; the match to TRBD1 covers 8 bases. Germline V lookup: CDR1 KGHSH, CDR2 LQKENI. The CDR3 covers 16 residues. The V gene end was trimmed by 0 bases and the J gene end by 2 bases; junction bases not matched to a gene: 5. The CDR3 reads CASSPPDRDGNTEAFL. The CDR3 DNA is TGTGCCAGCTCACCACCGGACAGGGACGGAAACACTGAAGCTTTCCTT.

This clone was counted only a few times. The chain links TRBV7-7 to TRBJ2-7; 9 bases match TRBD1. Trimming removed 5 bases from V and 6 bases from J; junction bases left unmatched: 5. CDR1 and CDR2 (germline): SSHAT, FNYEAQ (reference sequence). This CDR3 has 13 amino acids. CDR3 protein: CASSPDRGGEQYF. The CDR3, as DNA: TGTGCCAGCAGCCCGGACAGGGGCGGCGAGCAGTACTTC. The variable domain in full, completed from reference TRBV7-7 and TRBJ2-7, reads GAGVSQSPRYKVTKRGQDVTLRCDPISSHATLYWYQQALGQGPEFLTYFNYEAQPDKSGLPSDRFSAERPEGSISTLTIQRTEQRDSAMYRCASSPDRGGEQYFGPGTRLTVT.

This clone was counted a single time. V usage is TRBV29-1 and J usage is TRBJ2-1; 15 bases match TRBD2. Germline V gives CDR1 SQVTM, CDR2 ANQGSEA. The CDR3 is 14 residues long. The V and J ends lost 7 bases and 8 bases, in that order; junction bases with no gene match: 6. DNA for the CDR3: TGCAGCGGAGGGACTAGCGGGGGGTTTGATGAGCAGTTCTTC. This sequence encodes CSGGTSGGFDEQFF.

V gene TRBV6-1 combines with J gene TRBJ2-3; D not certain. This CDR3 is built from 14 residues. Trimming shortened V by 3 bases and J by 6 bases, and 13 bases separated the two germline ends. Germline lookup yields CDR1 MNHNS and CDR2 SASEGT. CDR3 DNA: TGTGCCAGCAGTGAGTTTGCACTGCGTGATACGCAGTATTTT. This translates into CASSEFALRDTQYF.

V and J are TRBV11-2 and TRBJ1-2; 7 nucleotides line up with TRBD1. Germline V CDR1 and CDR2: SGHAT, FQNNGV. J lost 7 bases, V lost 5 bases, and 13 bases had no gene match. The CDR3 covers 15 residues. CDR3 bases: TGTGCCAGCAGCCCACGATCGACAGGGACCCGTGGCTACACCTTC. It codes for CASSPRSTGTRGYTF.

The rearrangement joins TRBV5-1 to TRBJ2-7; D perhaps matches TRBD1 (6 bases). The CDR3 loop spans 15 amino acids. Germline CDR1 SGHRS, CDR2 YFSETQ. V was clipped by 6 bases and J by 2 bases, with 18 bases between them. The DNA of the CDR3 is TGCGCCAGCACCCCTGAGGCAGGGGTTCCCTACGAGCAGTACTTC. Translated, it gives CASTPEAGVPYEQYF. The whole variable domain, remainder taken from reference TRBV5-1 and TRBJ2-7, is KAGVTQTPRYLIKTRGQQVTLSCSPISGHRSVSWYQQTPGQGLQFLFEYFSETQRNKGNFPGRFSGRQFSNSRSEMNVSTLELGDSALYLCASTPEAGVPYEQYFGPGTRLTVT.

The gene calls are TRBV29-1 and TRBJ1-5; 11 bases match TRBD1. In germline, CDR1 is SQVTM, CDR2 ANQGSEA. V lost 6 bases to trimming and J lost 6 bases; unmatched junction nucleotides: 4. This CDR3 region has 13 residues. CDR3: CSVGTGGGQPQHF. DNA of the CDR3: TGCAGCGTAGGGACAGGGGGAGGTCAGCCCCAGCATTTT.

This chain uses TRBV6-1 with TRBJ1-5; a possible D gene is TRBD1 (6 bases). The CDR3 is made up of 17 amino acids. Germline values: CDR1 MNHNS, CDR2 SASEGT. The ends were cut back, 1 base at V and 4 bases at J, with 17 bases in the middle. The CDR3 here is CASSEGGQNLINQPQHF. In DNA, the CDR3 is TGTGCCAGCAGTGAAGGTGGACAGAACCTAATTAATCAGCCCCAGCATTTT.

The chain employs TRBV7-2 and TRBJ1-5; 8 nucleotides align to TRBD1. Germline V gives CDR1 SGHTA, CDR2 FQGNSA. Trimming at V came to 1 base and at J to 5 bases, leaving 4 bases not matched to a gene. There are 15 residues in the CDR3. This chain's CDR3 is CASSLGGQGHQPQHF. As DNA, the CDR3 is TGTGCCAGCAGCTTAGGAGGACAGGGTCATCAGCCCCAGCATTTT.

By proportion, this clone is medium-sized (0.01 to 0.1%). The rearrangement joins TRBV5-1 to TRBJ2-1; a possible D gene is TRBD2 (5 bases). Trimming removed 0 bases from V and 13 bases from J, with 17 bases in between. Germline CDR1 SGHRS, CDR2 YFSETQ. The CDR3 totals 14 residues. This CDR3 is CASSLAIGRTPQFF. The CDR3 nucleotides are TGCGCCAGCAGCTTGGCTATAGGGAGAACTCCCCAGTTCTTC.

This rearrangement joins TRBV29-1 to TRBJ1-2; D possibly corresponds to TRBD1 (6 bases). The CDR3 contains 11 residues. Trimming pared 7 bases from V and 6 bases from J, leaving 12 bases between. Per the germline V gene, CDR1 is SQVTM and CDR2 is ANQGSEA. The CDR3 DNA reads TGCAGCGCCATGGGGGCAAATGGCTACACCTTC. Amino acids: CSAMGANGYTF.

The table lists this clone with a count of one. J is TRBJ2-7 and V is TRBV30; 10 bases are a match to TRBD1. Losses at the gene ends were 5 bases for V and 7 bases for J; bases not matched to a gene: 5. Germline lookup yields CDR1 GTSNPN and CDR2 SVGIG (reference sequence). CDR3 size: 12 residues. CDR3: CAWGQGVREQYF. CDR3 in DNA: TGTGCCTGGGGACAGGGGGTACGTGAGCAGTACTTC. Looking up the rest from reference TRBV30 and TRBJ2-7 gives the full variable domain: SQTIHQWPATLVQPVGSPLSLECTVEGTSNPNLYWYRQAAGRGLQLLFYSVGIGQISSEVPQNLSASRPQDRQFILSSKKLLLSDSGFYLCAWGQGVREQYFGPGTRLTVT.

This clone was picked up a small number of times. This chain joins TRBV4-2 and TRBJ2-3; maybe TRBD1 (5 bases). Germline CDR1 is LGHNA and CDR2 is YNFKEQ. CDR3 size: 16 residues. Trimming took off 4 bases at V and 5 bases at J, with 19 bases between the two ends. The CDR3 DNA sequence: TGTGCCAGCAGCCCCCGCGATTCAGGGAACCTAGATACGCAGTATTTT. This translates into CASSPRDSGNLDTQYF.

The V call is TRBV20-1, the J call TRBJ1-1; D not certain. V lost 1 base and J lost 11, with 11 bases in between. The CDR3 is 11 residues long. Germline lookup yields CDR1 DFQATT and CDR2 SNEGSKA (reference sequence). The CDR3: CSARVRVVAFF. The CDR3 region has the DNA TGCAGTGCTAGAGTCCGGGTCGTTGCTTTCTTT.